This TCR beta chain was identified during a study of blood T cell repertoires in COVID-19. The overall study: Some COVID-19 samples were acute and others convalescent; all came from the United States, Italy and Spain. Nucleic acid was either cDNA or gDNA, and it came from T cells, B-cell-depleted T cells, or PBMCs.

Methods used by the authors: Nucleated cell number was recorded as an estimate derived from reference gene primer amplification. Profiled with immunoSEQ multiplex PCR; TCRdb holds only in-frame clones, not every one. For V, J and clone size, that table is used; D and trimming come from the DNA. The repertoire holds a few hundred thousand clones, around 82% seen once, with 3.1% in the top ten. What was sequenced was peripheral blood. This clonotype originated in a woman aged 18-29 years with acute or convalescent COVID-19.

DNA of the CDR3: TGTGCCACGGGGGAGGGCTACACCTTC. This translates into CATGEGYTF. V and J are TRBV28 and TRBJ1-2; TRBD1 is a possible D gene (5 bases). Between the trimmed V and J ends, which lost 10 bases and 8 bases, there was a span of 8 bases. Germline V gene lookup returns CDR1 MDHEN and CDR2 SYDVKM. CDR3 length equals 9 residues.